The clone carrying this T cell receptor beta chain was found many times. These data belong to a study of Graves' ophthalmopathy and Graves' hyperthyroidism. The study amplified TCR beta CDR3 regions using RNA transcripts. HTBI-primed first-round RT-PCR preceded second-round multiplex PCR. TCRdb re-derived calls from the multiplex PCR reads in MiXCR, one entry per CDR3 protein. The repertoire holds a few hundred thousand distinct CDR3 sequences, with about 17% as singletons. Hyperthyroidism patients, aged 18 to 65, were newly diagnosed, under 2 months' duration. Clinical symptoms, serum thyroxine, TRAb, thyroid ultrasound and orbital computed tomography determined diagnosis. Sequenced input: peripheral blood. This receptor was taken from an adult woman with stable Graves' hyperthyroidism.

For the CDR3, the DNA is TGTGCCAGCAGATGGAACACTGAAGCTTTCTTT. It is translated as CASRWNTEAFF. The rearrangement links TRBV6-5 to TRBJ1-1; no definite D call. Trimming pared 6 bases from V and 1 base from J, leaving 3 bases between. The CDR3 is 11 residues long. Looked up from germline, CDR1 is MNHEY and CDR2 is SVGAGI.